The 16 T cell receptor beta chains below come from one sample, sequenced in a study of T-cell reconstitution after alpha-beta-depleted transplantation in children. A library of TCRbeta sequences, prepared with unique molecular identifiers, was generated. TCRdb reanalysed the PCR reads using MiXCR and keeps one entry per CDR3 protein. The sample carries about 610,000 distinct CDR3 sequences, 25% to 30% recorded once. The sample in question was PBMCs, obtained before TCRalphabeta/CD19-depleted stem cell transplant. These receptors came from a boy under three years old with Wiskott-Aldrich syndrome, due to receive a stem cell transplant.

There are a few counts of this clonotype. The chain recombines TRBV3-1 with TRBJ1-1, with D possibly matching TRBD1 (6 bases). From germline, CDR1 is LGHDT and CDR2 YNNKEL (reference sequence). The V and J ends lost 7 bases and 6 bases respectively, with 18 bases between them. The CDR3 loop spans 14 amino acids. In DNA form, the CDR3 reads TGTGCCAGCAACTATGTAGGCGGGGGCGCTGAAGCTTTCTTT. Encoded protein: CASNYVGGGAEAFF.

In its sample, this clonotype was seen a few times. The J gene is TRBJ2-1, the V gene TRBV15, with 7 positions matching TRBD2. The germline CDR1 and CDR2 sequences are LNHNV and YYDKDF (reference sequence). The V segment lost 2 bases and the J segment 4 bases; nucleotides outside the gene matches: 8. The CDR3 is made up of 16 amino acids. The CDR3 DNA is TGTGCCACCAGCAGATTGCGCGGGAGTGGTTACAATGAGCAGTTCTTC. It encodes CATSRLRGSGYNEQFF.

This clonotype was detected a few times. This chain links TRBV3-1 with TRBJ2-1; either TRBD1 or TRBD2 may fit D (5 bases each). Germline V lookup: CDR1 LGHDT, CDR2 YNNKEL (reference sequence). The CDR3 totals 13 residues. Trimming stripped 1 base from V and 8 bases from J, with 9 bases between. The CDR3 DNA reads TGTGCCAGCAGCCAAGTGGGGGAAGATGAGCAGTTCTTC. Translated: CASSQVGEDEQFF.

This clonotype has just a few counts. The chain combines TRBV7-6 with TRBJ1-2; 7 bases align to TRBD1. Germline lookup yields CDR1 SGHVS and CDR2 FNYEAQ. Germline trimming cut 5 bases from V and 8 bases from J; bases unmatched to any gene: 8. The CDR3 loop spans 13 amino acids. The DNA of the CDR3 is TGTGCCAGCAGCAAGGGGGCCGGGCGCGGCTACACCTTC. The encoded protein is CASSKGAGRGYTF.

This chain uses TRBV20-1 with TRBJ2-1; D ambiguous. Germline CDR1 and CDR2: DFQATT and SNEGSKA (reference sequence). V lost 6 bases, J lost 7 bases, and 10 bases lay in between. The CDR3 contains 11 residues. CDR3 protein: CSARWWNEQFF. CDR3 sequence (DNA): TGCAGTGCCCGATGGTGGAATGAGCAGTTCTTC.

A few counts support this clonotype. The chain employs TRBV5-1 and TRBJ2-2; TRBD1 matches 11 bases. The germline V gene encodes CDR1 SGHRS and CDR2 YFSETQ. The CDR3 has 15 residues. The J segment lost 5 bases and the V segment lost 4 bases, leaving 4 bases of the junction unmatched. CDR3: CASSTGQGATGELFF. In DNA, the CDR3 is TGCGCCAGCAGCACCGGACAGGGGGCGACCGGGGAGCTGTTTTTT.

This clonotype has just a few counts. The V and J genes are TRBV28 and TRBJ2-7; TRBD2 matches at 8 bases. Germline trimming cut 0 bases from V and 5 bases from J; bases unmatched to any gene: 6. The CDR3 totals 15 residues. Looked up from germline, CDR1 is MDHEN and CDR2 is SYDVKM. The CDR3 region has the DNA TGTGCCAGCAGTTTATGGAGACTAGCGAAAAACGAGCAGTACTTC. Its translation is CASSLWRLAKNEQYF. Complete variable domain (other parts from reference TRBV28 and TRBJ2-7): DVKVTQSSRYLVKRTGEKVFLECVQDMDHENMFWYRQDPGLGLRLIYFSYDVKMKEKGDIPEGYSVSREKKERFSLILESASTNQTSMYLCASSLWRLAKNEQYFGPGTRLTVT.

The rearrangement links TRBV27 to TRBJ2-7; 11 bases match TRBD1. Germline CDR1 is MNHEY and CDR2 is SMNVEV (reference sequence). This CDR3 contains 14 residues. Trimming cost V 6 bases and J 3 bases; bases outside gene matches: 4. CDR3 protein: CASSRTGGDYEQYF. The CDR3 DNA reads TGTGCCAGCAGCCGGACAGGGGGCGACTACGAGCAGTACTTC.

The rearrangement joins TRBV20-1 to TRBJ2-2, with D perhaps matching TRBD1 (5 bases). Trimming took 3 bases from V and 5 from J, leaving 10 bases between them. Looked up from germline, CDR1 is DFQATT and CDR2 is SNEGSKA (reference sequence). The CDR3 has 13 amino acids. The CDR3: CSARRQLTGELFF. The CDR3 region has the DNA TGCAGTGCTAGGCGACAGTTAACCGGGGAGCTGTTTTTT.

The chain joins TRBV12-3 or TRBV12-4 to TRBJ2-7, with a weak D call TRBD1 (6 bases). V was pared by 6 bases and J by 3 bases, with 18 bases between. This CDR3 contains 15 residues. CDR3 sequence reads: CASSRTGIQGYEQYF. DNA of the CDR3: TGTGCCAGCAGCCGGACCGGGATACAGGGCTACGAGCAGTACTTC.

The chain couples TRBV15 to TRBJ2-7, with 8 bases matching TRBD2. The germline V gene has CDR1 LNHNV and CDR2 YYDKDF (reference sequence). V shed 0 bases and J 6 bases; nucleotides not matched to a gene: 4. This CDR3 contains 14 residues. This chain's CDR3 is CATSREGTRGEQYF. The DNA of the CDR3 is TGTGCCACCAGCAGAGAAGGGACTAGAGGCGAGCAGTACTTC.

In its sample, this clonotype was seen a few times. V usage is TRBV12-3 or TRBV12-4 and J usage is TRBJ2-1; D is perhaps TRBD1 or TRBD2 (5 bases each). The CDR3 covers 14 residues. Deletions cut 7 bases from V and 6 bases from J, with 16 bases between. In DNA, the CDR3 is TGTGCCAGCACCTCGAGGGGCCCAGCCAATGAGCAGTTCTTC. It yields the protein CASTSRGPANEQFF.

Only a few counts were recorded for this clonotype. The CDR3 loop reads CASSYTSGSADTQYF. DNA for the CDR3: TGTGCCAGCAGTTATACTAGCGGGAGTGCAGATACGCAGTATTTT. This sequence joins TRBV6-5 and TRBJ2-3; 11 bases map to TRBD2. The CDR3 consists of 15 residues. CDR1 and CDR2 from the germline V gene are MNHEY and SVGAGI. V lost 3 bases to trimming and J lost 4 bases; unmatched junction nucleotides: 3.

The sample holds a few counts of this clonotype. V usage is TRBV4-1 and J usage is TRBJ1-1; D is unresolved. CDR1 and CDR2 from the germline V gene are MGHRA and YSYEKL. The V gene lost 1 base and the J gene lost 0 bases, with 9 bases spanning the gap. The CDR3 totals 15 residues. CDR3 in amino acids: CASSQGTVMNTEAFF. CDR3 nucleotides: TGCGCCAGCAGCCAAGGGACGGTCATGAACACTGAAGCTTTCTTT.

In this sample, this clonotype turned up a few times. V and J are TRBV5-1 and TRBJ2-1; 9 positions agree with TRBD2. CDR3 length: 15 residues. V was pared by 0 bases and J by 8 bases, with 6 bases of the junction left unmatched. Germline-derived CDR1 and CDR2 are SGHRS and YFSETQ. The CDR3 DNA sequence: TGCGCCAGCAGCTTGGCCTTAGCGGGAGATTATGAGCAGTTCTTC. It encodes CASSLALAGDYEQFF.

This clonotype was counted only a few times. The CDR3 loop reads CSARENTEAFF. The CDR3 DNA follows: TGCAGTGCTAGGGAGAACACTGAAGCTTTCTTT. This chain links TRBV20-1 with TRBJ1-1; no definite D call. The CDR3 is 11 amino acids. CDR1 DFQATT and CDR2 SNEGSKA come from the germline V gene (reference sequence). Trimming removed 3 bases at V and 1 base at J, with 3 bases between.